The entry below gives a single T cell receptor beta chain sequence along with its context. The data stem from a study of blood T cell repertoires in COVID-19. Only in-frame clones appear in the TCRdb table, and some are missing; sequencing was by immunoSEQ multiplex PCR. This sample yields 250,000 or so clones, of which about 90% are seen a single time; 0.95% to 1.5% belongs to the top ten. Sequencing used PBMCs or T cells enriched from blood (not recorded which). This clonotype was obtained from a human donor in a cohort exposed to, infected with or recovered from COVID-19 (not recorded which). The donor label of this sample is uncertain.

CDR3 sequence: CASRARGTEAFF. The CDR3 region has the DNA TGTGCCAGTAGAGCCAGGGGAACTGAAGCTTTCTTT. V and J are TRBV19 and TRBJ1-1; maybe TRBD1 (6 bases). V was trimmed by 6 bases and J by 5 bases, leaving 10 bases between them. The CDR3 loop spans 12 amino acids. The V gene's germline CDR1 is LNHDA and CDR2 SQIVND (reference sequence). Full variable domain (missing parts from reference TRBV19 and TRBJ1-1): DGGITQSPKYLFRKEGQNVTLSCEQNLNHDAMYWYRQDPGQGLRLIYYSQIVNDFQKGDIAEGYSVSREKKESFPLTVTSAQKNPTAFYLCASRARGTEAFFGQGTRLTVV.